Below are 32 T cell receptor beta chains sequenced from a single sample in a study of T cell repertoires in cytomegalovirus infection. TCRdb analysed the reads with MiXCR anew, one entry per CDR3 protein. The data contain fewer than 650,000 distinct CDR3 sequences, roughly 43% of them seen just once; the ten biggest clones take up 48%. The antigens for these receptors are not known. Sequencing used cultured PBMCs, obtained from culture after CMV antigen stimulation. Source of these receptors: a human donor in good health (CMV status not recorded). Some clones in this sample may be carry-over from other donors' samples.

The chain carries TRBV7-2 and TRBJ2-2; D may be TRBD1 or TRBD2 (5 bases each). V lost 5 bases to trimming and J lost 2 bases, with 12 bases between them. The CDR3 length is 15 residues. Per the germline V gene, CDR1 is SGHTA and CDR2 is FQGNSA. CDR3 amino acids: CASSKGRINTGELFF. As DNA, the CDR3 is TGTGCCAGCAGCAAGGGACGGATCAACACCGGGGAGCTGTTTTTT. Using reference TRBV7-2 and TRBJ2-2 for the parts outside the CDR3, the full variable domain is GAGVSQSPSNKVTEKGKDVELRCDPISGHTALYWYRQSLGQGLEFLIYFQGNSAPDKSGLPSDRFSAERTGGSVSTLTIQRTQQEDSAVYLCASSKGRINTGELFFGEGSRLTVL.

The chain uses TRBV7-2 and TRBJ1-5; D unclear. Trimming shortened V by 4 bases and J by 11 bases, and 24 bases separated the two germline ends. The CDR3 loop spans 16 amino acids. In germline, CDR1 is SGHTA, CDR2 FQGNSA. CDR3 protein: CASSSLGGYLSGAQHF. The CDR3 coding sequence is TGTGCCAGCAGCTCCCTTGGAGGCTACCTCTCTGGGGCCCAGCATTTT.

The chain employs TRBV11-3 and TRBJ2-1; TRBD2 is a possible D gene (6 bases). The CDR3 sequence is 15 residues long. Germline V gene lookup returns CDR1 SGHNT and CDR2 YENEEA. Trimming cost V 3 bases and J 3 bases, with 12 bases left between them. The CDR3 reads CASSFTSTDYNEQFF. The CDR3 region has the DNA TGTGCCAGCAGCTTCACTAGCACCGACTACAATGAGCAGTTCTTC.

J is TRBJ1-2 and V is TRBV19; D is uncertain. The germline V gene has CDR1 LNHDA and CDR2 SQIVND (reference sequence). Trimming stripped 3 bases from V and 1 base from J, with 6 bases between. The CDR3 consists of 13 residues. The CDR3 loop is CASSIPLNYGYTF. CDR3 nucleotide sequence: TGTGCCAGTAGTATCCCCCTTAACTATGGCTACACCTTC.

DNA of the CDR3: TGTGCCAGCACCCCCGACAGTAGCTCTGGAAACACCATATATTTT. Translation: CASTPDSSSGNTIYF. The chain has TRBV7-2 and TRBJ1-3; D is perhaps TRBD1 (5 bases). V gave up 7 bases and J gave up 0 bases, with 13 bases separating them. This CDR3 has 15 amino acids. In germline, CDR1 is SGHTA, CDR2 FQGNSA.

This clonotype was counted a few times. The rearrangement uses TRBV10-3 and TRBJ2-1; no definite D call. Per the germline V gene, CDR1 is ENHRY and CDR2 is SYGVKD. V was pared by 2 bases and J by 5 bases, with 4 bases between. The CDR3 length is 12 residues. The CDR3 sequence: CAISERDNEQFF. CDR3 DNA sequence: TGTGCCATCAGTGAGAGGGACAATGAGCAGTTCTTC.

V and J are TRBV18 and TRBJ1-2; TRBD1 matches at 9 bases. The V and J ends lost 2 bases and 6 bases, in that order; junction bases with no gene match: 10. CDR1 is KGHSH and CDR2 is LQKENI in the germline V gene. This CDR3 contains 16 residues. CDR3 amino acids: CASSPSGRDRVDGYTF. CDR3 coding DNA: TGTGCCAGCTCACCATCGGGTAGGGACAGGGTTGATGGCTACACCTTC. The variable domain in full, with the rest retrieved from reference TRBV18 and TRBJ1-2, is NAGVMQNPRHLVRRRGQEARLRCSPMKGHSHVYWYRQLPEEGLKFMVYLQKENIIDESGMPKERFSAEFPKEGPSILRIQQVVRGDSAAYFCASSPSGRDRVDGYTFGSGTRLTVV.

A few counts support this clonotype. This sequence joins TRBV27 and TRBJ2-7, with 8 bases fitting TRBD1. The germline V gene has CDR1 MNHEY and CDR2 SMNVEV (reference sequence). This CDR3 has 16 residues. The V and J ends lost 6 bases and 0 bases, in that order; junction bases with no gene match: 10. Written as DNA, the CDR3 is TGTGCCAGCAGACCCTCAGGGGGCCGAAGCTCCTACGAGCAGTACTTC. This sequence encodes CASRPSGGRSSYEQYF.

The chain is built from TRBV11-2 and TRBJ2-5, with no clear D. Germline V gene lookup returns CDR1 SGHAT and CDR2 FQNNGV. CDR3 length: 15 residues. V shed 6 bases and J shed 0 bases, with 14 bases lying between them. The chain's CDR3 is CASSQTAWYQETQYF. The CDR3 DNA sequence: TGTGCCAGCAGTCAAACGGCTTGGTACCAAGAGACCCAGTACTTC.

The CDR3 region has the DNA TGTGCCAGCAGACAGATTGACACCGGGGAGCTGTTTTTT. Its protein product is CASRQIDTGELFF. This chain links TRBV27 with TRBJ2-2; D is ambiguous. Trimming took 6 bases from V and 3 from J, leaving 8 bases between them. Germline V gives CDR1 MNHEY, CDR2 SMNVEV (reference sequence). This CDR3 has 13 amino acids.

Only a few counts were recorded for this clonotype. The chain couples TRBV7-9 to TRBJ2-7; tentatively, D is TRBD1 or TRBD2 (7 bases each). This CDR3 is 16 amino acids long. Deletions cut 5 bases from V and 3 bases from J, with 20 bases between. Per the germline V gene, CDR1 is SEHNR and CDR2 is FQNEAQ (reference sequence). The CDR3 DNA sequence: TGTGCCAGCAGCCAAACGACAGGGAGGGGACTCTACGAGCAGTACTTC. Encoded protein: CASSQTTGRGLYEQYF.

The rearrangement joins TRBV20-1 to TRBJ1-1, with D uncertain. With 6 bases removed from V and 5 bases from J, the gap between germline ends came to 10 bases. This CDR3 contains 11 residues. The germline CDR1 and CDR2 sequences are DFQATT and SNEGSKA (reference sequence). The CDR3 DNA is TGCAGTGCAGCCCTAGGGACTGAAGCTTTCTTT. It codes for CSAALGTEAFF.

This clonotype was detected only a few times. The V gene is TRBV7-8, the J gene TRBJ2-7; D call uncertain. Between the trimmed V and J ends, which lost 4 bases and 2 bases, there was a span of 12 bases. Germline V gene data show CDR1 as SGHVS and CDR2 as FQNEAQ. The CDR3 consists of 14 residues. CDR3 region: CASSSQAVAYEQYF. CDR3 nucleotide sequence: TGTGCCAGCAGCTCCCAGGCGGTTGCCTACGAGCAGTACTTC.

V is TRBV7-9 and J is TRBJ2-1; a weak D match, TRBD2 (6 bases). This CDR3 contains 14 residues. Between the trimmed V and J ends, which lost 8 bases and 4 bases, there was a span of 15 bases. The germline CDR1 and CDR2 sequences are SEHNR and FQNEAQ (reference sequence). The CDR3 region is CASFGGAGYNEQFF. The CDR3 nucleotides read TGTGCCAGCTTCGGAGGGGCAGGGTACAATGAGCAGTTCTTC.

This clonotype showed up many times. The chain uses TRBV6-2 or TRBV6-3 and TRBJ2-7; D perhaps matches TRBD1 (6 bases). Germline CDR1 is MNHEY and CDR2 is SVGEGT. V was clipped by 4 bases and J by 3 bases, with 10 bases between them. CDR3 length: 13 amino acids. CDR3 in amino acids: CASSSRTVYEQYF. Here the CDR3 DNA reads TGTGCCAGCAGTTCACGGACAGTCTACGAGCAGTACTTC.

The V call is TRBV7-6, the J call TRBJ2-7; D perhaps matches TRBD1 (6 bases). V dropped 5 bases and J dropped 6 bases, with 14 bases sitting between them. CDR1 and CDR2 from the germline V gene are SGHVS and FNYEAQ. This CDR3 is built from 13 residues. In nucleotides, the CDR3 is TGTGCCAGCAGCAACAACAGGGCTGGCGAGCAGTACTTC. Amino acids: CASSNNRAGEQYF.

J is TRBJ2-3 and V is TRBV6-5, with D possibly being TRBD1 (6 bases). The CDR3 is 13 residues long. Trimming shortened V by 5 bases and J by 8 bases, and 14 bases separated the two germline ends. Germline values: CDR1 MNHEY, CDR2 SVGAGI. In DNA, the CDR3 is TGTGCCAGCAGTAGGGGGTCCCGGCGTACGCAGTATTTT. It is translated as CASSRGSRRTQYF.

This clonotype was seen a handful of times. V and J are TRBV2 and TRBJ2-1, with 8 bases matching TRBD2. The CDR3 is made up of 11 amino acids. The germline gives CDR1 SNHLY, CDR2 FYNNEI. V gave up 6 bases and J gave up 15 bases; unmatched junction bases: 7. CDR3 residues: CASRGLAFGFF. The CDR3 DNA sequence: TGTGCCAGCAGAGGACTAGCTTTTGGGTTCTTC. Based on the CDR3 plus reference TRBV2 and TRBJ2-1, the full variable domain is EPEVTQTPSHQVTQMGQEVILRCVPISNHLYFYWYRQILGQKVEFLVSFYNNEISEKSEIFDDQFSVERPDGSNFTLKIRSTKLEDSAMYFCASRGLAFGFFGPGTRLTVL.

This clonotype was detected a few times. The chain employs TRBV6-1 and TRBJ2-1, with D possibly TRBD2 on 7 matching bases. The germline V and J ends were trimmed by 1 base and 10 bases, with 17 bases remaining between them. This CDR3 has 15 residues. CDR1 is MNHNS and CDR2 is SASEGT in the germline V gene. CDR3 residues: CASSEVGGGQREQFF. The CDR3 DNA reads TGTGCCAGCAGTGAAGTTGGCGGGGGCCAACGGGAGCAGTTCTTC.

V and J are TRBV20-1 and TRBJ2-1; possible D gene TRBD1, 6 bases. CDR3 length: 16 residues. The germline V and J ends were trimmed by 0 bases and 0 bases, with 12 bases remaining between them. Germline V gene sequence: CDR1 DFQATT, CDR2 SNEGSKA (reference sequence). The DNA of the CDR3 is TGCAGTGCTAGAGACGAGACGGACAGCTCCTACAATGAGCAGTTCTTC. Amino acids: CSARDETDSSYNEQFF.

This clonotype has only a few counts. V and J are TRBV10-3 and TRBJ2-7; TRBD2 agrees at 12 bases. Germline trimming cut 2 bases from V and 2 bases from J; bases unmatched to any gene: 7. This CDR3 contains 17 residues. CDR1 and CDR2 from the germline V gene are ENHRY and SYGVKD. The DNA of the CDR3 is TGTGCCATCAGTGAGCCCGCGACTAGCGGGAGTACCTACGAGCAGTACTTC. It specifies CAISEPATSGSTYEQYF.

In its sample, this clonotype was seen a few times. The chain carries TRBV9 and TRBJ2-1; 8 bases match TRBD1. CDR1 is SGDLS, CDR2 YYNGEE, per germline. V shed 5 bases, J shed 2 bases, and the junction held 6 bases outside the gene matches. The CDR3 length is 15 residues. Here the CDR3 reads CASSQGQGAYNEQFF. The CDR3 DNA is TGTGCCAGCAGTCAAGGACAGGGCGCCTACAATGAGCAGTTCTTC. Based on the CDR3 plus reference TRBV9 and TRBJ2-1, the full variable domain is DSGVTQTPKHLITATGQRVTLRCSPRSGDLSVYWYQQSLDQGLQFLIQYYNGEERAKGNILERFSAQQFPDLHSELNLSSLELGDSALYFCASSQGQGAYNEQFFGPGTRLTVL.

The chain joins TRBV12-3 or TRBV12-4 to TRBJ1-6, with a weak D call TRBD1 (5 bases). This CDR3 spans 14 amino acids. V dropped 4 bases and J dropped 6 bases, with 10 bases sitting between them. This chain's CDR3 is CASSSGLSNSPLHF. The CDR3 nucleotides are TGTGCCAGCAGTTCGGGACTTTCTAATTCACCCCTCCACTTT.

This clonotype came up a few times. This rearrangement joins TRBV20-1 to TRBJ2-3; 14 bases match TRBD2. This CDR3 region has 16 residues. J was trimmed by 2 bases and V by 5 bases; bases with no gene match: 6. Looked up from germline, CDR1 is DFQATT and CDR2 is SNEGSKA (reference sequence). The DNA of the CDR3 is TGCAGTGCTTCCGGGACTAGCGGGAGCAACACAGATACGCAGTATTTT. This gives the protein CSASGTSGSNTDTQYF.

The sample holds a few counts of this clonotype. This chain connects TRBV7-2 to TRBJ2-1; D perhaps matches TRBD1 (5 bases). The CDR3 consists of 14 residues. The V gene lost 5 bases and the J gene lost 9 bases, with 17 bases spanning the gap. Germline-derived CDR1 and CDR2 are SGHTA and FQGNSA. This chain's CDR3 is CASSPLAGYGEQFF. CDR3 nucleotides: TGTGCCAGCAGCCCCCTGGCAGGGTATGGTGAGCAGTTCTTC.

V and J are TRBV12-3 or TRBV12-4 and TRBJ1-1; no clear D. CDR3 length: 13 residues. Trimming cost V 7 bases and J 0 bases, with 9 bases left between them. CDR3 nucleotide sequence: TGTGCCAGCACCATAAGGTTGAACACTGAAGCTTTCTTT. Its protein is CASTIRLNTEAFF.

This chain uses TRBV6-6 with TRBJ1-5; 7 bases are shared with TRBD1. Trimming at V came to 0 bases and at J to 1 base, leaving 3 bases not matched to a gene. This CDR3 spans 16 amino acids. Per the germline V gene, CDR1 is MNHNY and CDR2 is SVGAGI (reference sequence). In nucleotides, the CDR3 is TGTGCCAGCAGTTACTCGTCGGGACAGAGCAATCAGCCCCAGCATTTT. Its protein product is CASSYSSGQSNQPQHF.

The chain combines TRBV6-6 with TRBJ2-3, with D hard to call. V lost 5 bases, J lost 1 base, and 13 bases lay in between. Per the germline V gene, CDR1 is MNHNY and CDR2 is SVGAGI (reference sequence). The CDR3 has 15 residues. In DNA, the CDR3 is TGTGCCAGCAGTGATGAGAGTCGCGGCACAGATACGCAGTATTTT. Translating gives CASSDESRGTDTQYF.

The chain links TRBV5-6 to TRBJ1-1; D is perhaps TRBD1 (5 bases). CDR1 SGHDT and CDR2 YYEEEE come from the germline V gene. Trimming took 7 bases from V and 4 from J, leaving 20 bases between them. This CDR3 is built from 15 residues. CDR3 in DNA: TGTGCCAGCGGATTGGAGGGGTTCCTGTTCACTGAAGCTTTCTTT. Translated, it gives CASGLEGFLFTEAFF.

This clonotype was counted a few times. This chain connects TRBV12-3 or TRBV12-4 to TRBJ2-7; TRBD1 is a possible D gene (6 bases). Trimming stripped 9 bases from V and 0 bases from J, with 15 bases between. CDR3 length: 14 residues. CDR3 nucleotide sequence: TGTGCCAGTTCCGGACAGCAGATCTCCTACGAGCAGTACTTC. Its protein product is CASSGQQISYEQYF.

The V and J genes are TRBV6-5 and TRBJ2-3; 8 positions agree with TRBD2. This CDR3 spans 18 amino acids. The ends lost 0 bases at V and 0 bases at J; junction bases unmatched: 8. Per germline, CDR1 MNHEY and CDR2 SVGAGI. Here the CDR3 DNA reads TGTGCCAGCAGTTACTCAAGCGGGGGCCATCATAGCACAGATACGCAGTATTTT. It encodes CASSYSSGGHHSTDTQYF.

This clonotype was seen only a few times. The chain couples TRBV20-1 to TRBJ2-1; D possibly corresponds to TRBD1 (6 bases). The CDR3 has 14 amino acids. Trimming stripped 6 bases from V and 0 bases from J, with 12 bases between. Germline lookup yields CDR1 DFQATT and CDR2 SNEGSKA (reference sequence). CDR3: CSAPGTRSYNEQFF. The CDR3 DNA reads as TGCAGTGCGCCCGGGACACGCTCCTACAATGAGCAGTTCTTC.